One sample yielded the 6 T cell receptor beta chains listed below, sequenced in a study of pediatric ulcerative colitis. Method: immunoSEQ multiplex PCR; TCRdb's copy keeps in-frame clones and lacks some. The data contain 30,000 to 40,000 clones, 81% of them seen just once; the ten biggest clones take up 1.1%. During colonoscopy, one to two rectal pinch biopsies were collected. Material: gut tissue. These receptors were taken from a boy younger than 18 with mild ulcerative colitis.

The rearrangement uses TRBV10-2 and TRBJ1-6; 10 nucleotides line up with TRBD1. V gave up 8 bases and J gave up 8 bases; unmatched junction bases: 6. This CDR3 is 14 amino acids long. Germline loops: CDR1 WSHSY, CDR2 SAAADI. The CDR3 DNA follows: TGCGCCAGCGCCGGGACAGGGGACTATTCACCCCTCCACTTT. Translated, it gives CASAGTGDYSPLHF.

The chain recombines TRBV5-8 with TRBJ1-6; D not certain. Trimming stripped 5 bases from V and 6 bases from J, with 9 bases between. Germline assignment: CDR1 SGHTS and CDR2 YDEGEE. The CDR3 has 13 residues. CDR3 in amino acids: CASSLQPNSPLHF. CDR3 coding DNA: TGTGCCAGCAGTCTCCAACCTAATTCACCCCTCCACTTT. Looking up the rest from reference TRBV5-8 and TRBJ1-6 gives the full variable domain: EAGVTQSPTHLIKTRGQQATLRCSPISGHTSVYWYQQALGLGLQFLLWYDEGEERNRGNFPPRFSGRQFPNYSSELNVNALELEDSALYLCASSLQPNSPLHFGNGTRLTVT.

V and J are TRBV6-4 and TRBJ1-1; D not certain. V was trimmed by 6 bases and J by 1 base, leaving 9 bases between them. CDR3 length equals 13 residues. From germline, CDR1 is MRHNA and CDR2 SNTAGT. As DNA, the CDR3 is TGTGCCAGCAGGATCGACACGAACACTGAAGCTTTCTTT. Translated, it gives CASRIDTNTEAFF.

This chain links TRBV28 with TRBJ1-2, with 12 bases aligning to TRBD1. Germline trimming cut 3 bases from V and 14 bases from J; bases unmatched to any gene: 13. The CDR3 has 15 amino acids. Germline V gene lookup returns CDR1 MDHEN and CDR2 SYDVKM. CDR3 in amino acids: CASSLGPGTGGVYTF. The CDR3 coding sequence is TGTGCCAGCAGTTTGGGGCCGGGGACAGGGGGCGTGTATACCTTC.

CDR3 amino acids: CASSLFTGLKEDGYTF. The CDR3, as DNA: TGTGCCAGCAGCTTGTTTACAGGGCTCAAGGAGGATGGCTACACCTTC. The chain links TRBV5-4 to TRBJ1-2, with D tentatively TRBD1 (6 bases). Per germline, CDR1 SGHNT and CDR2 YYREEE (reference sequence). V dropped 1 base and J dropped 6 bases, with 19 bases sitting between them. CDR3 size: 16 residues.

This clone was detected a few times. The J gene is TRBJ1-2, the V gene TRBV6-5, with 8 bases identical to TRBD1. The CDR3 has 14 amino acids. Germline loops: CDR1 MNHEY, CDR2 SVGAGI. J was trimmed by 6 bases and V by 0 bases; bases with no gene match: 3. The CDR3 region is CASSYSSTGDGYTF. The DNA of the CDR3 is TGTGCCAGCAGTTACTCTTCGACAGGGGATGGCTACACCTTC.